This TCR beta chain was sequenced for a study of blood T cell repertoires in COVID-19. Study overall: Sources were T cells, B-cell-depleted T cells, or PBMCs; the material itself was cDNA or gDNA.

Germline CDR1 and CDR2: KGHSH and LQKENI. This CDR3 has 14 amino acids. Trimming took off 6 bases at V and 1 base at J, with 9 bases between the two ends. This clone was recorded only once. The data were produced by immunoSEQ multiplex PCR, yet TCRdb's version contains in-frame clones alone and is incomplete. This sample has around 170,000 clones, with roughly 84% found just once. This rearrangement joins TRBV18 to TRBJ1-4; a weak D match, TRBD1 (5 bases). The clonotype originates from a woman aged 60-70 years with acute or convalescent COVID-19. The sequenced material came from peripheral blood. The CDR3 DNA reads as TGTGCCAGCTCTCTCCAGGGAACTAATGAAAAACTGTTTTTT. This gives the protein CASSLQGTNEKLFF. Combining the CDR3 with reference TRBV18 and TRBJ1-4 gives the whole variable domain NAGVMQNPRHLVRRRGQEARLRCSPMKGHSHVYWYRQLPEEGLKFMVYLQKENIIDESGMPKERFSAEFPKEGPSILRIQQVVRGDSAAYFCASSLQGTNEKLFFGSGTQLSVL.